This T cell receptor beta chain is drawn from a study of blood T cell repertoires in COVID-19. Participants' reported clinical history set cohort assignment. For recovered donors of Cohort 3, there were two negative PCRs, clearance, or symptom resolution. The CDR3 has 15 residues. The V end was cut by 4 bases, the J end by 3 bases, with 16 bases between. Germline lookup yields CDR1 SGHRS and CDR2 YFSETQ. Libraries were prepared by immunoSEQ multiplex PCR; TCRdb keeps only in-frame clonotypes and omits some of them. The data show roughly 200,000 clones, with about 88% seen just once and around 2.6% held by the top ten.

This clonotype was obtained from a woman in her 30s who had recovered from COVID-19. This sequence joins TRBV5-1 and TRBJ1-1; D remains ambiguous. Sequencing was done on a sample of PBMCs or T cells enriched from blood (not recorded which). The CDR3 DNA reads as TGCGCCAGCAGCCCCGAGGGATTTAAGGACACTGAAGCTTTCTTT. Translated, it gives CASSPEGFKDTEAFF.